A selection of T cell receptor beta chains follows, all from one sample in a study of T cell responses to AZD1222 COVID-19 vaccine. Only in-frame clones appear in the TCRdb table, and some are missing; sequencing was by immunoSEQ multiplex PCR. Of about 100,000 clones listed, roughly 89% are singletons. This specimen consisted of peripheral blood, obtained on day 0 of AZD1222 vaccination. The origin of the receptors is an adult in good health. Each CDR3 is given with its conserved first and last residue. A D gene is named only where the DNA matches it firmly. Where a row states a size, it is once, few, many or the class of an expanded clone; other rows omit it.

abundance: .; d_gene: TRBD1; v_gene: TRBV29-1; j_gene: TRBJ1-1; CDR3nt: TGCAGCGTTGAGAGACAGGGGAACACTGAAGCTTTCTTT; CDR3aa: CSVERQGNTEAFF
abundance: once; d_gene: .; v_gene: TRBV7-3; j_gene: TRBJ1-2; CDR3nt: TGTGCCAGCAGTTCAACGGGGGACCTAGAAGGCTACACCTTC; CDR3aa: CASSSTGDLEGYTF
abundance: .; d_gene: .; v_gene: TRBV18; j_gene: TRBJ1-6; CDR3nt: TGTGCCAGCTCAACAGCGATCCCGGGGGTAACAAATTCACCCCTCCACTTT; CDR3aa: CASSTAIPGVTNSPLHF
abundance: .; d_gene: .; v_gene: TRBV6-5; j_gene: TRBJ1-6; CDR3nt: TGTGCCAGCACCGGGACGGAGTACTATAATTCACCCCTCCACTTT; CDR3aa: CASTGTEYYNSPLHF
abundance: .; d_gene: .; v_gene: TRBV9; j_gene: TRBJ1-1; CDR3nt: TGTGCCAGCAGCCCCCAGGTTAAGAACACTGAAGCTTTCTTT; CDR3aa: CASSPQVKNTEAFF
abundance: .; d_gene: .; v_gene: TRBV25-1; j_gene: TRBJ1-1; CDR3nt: TGTGCCAGCAGTGAATTGAGGGGGAACACTGAAGCTTTCTTT; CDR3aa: CASSELRGNTEAFF
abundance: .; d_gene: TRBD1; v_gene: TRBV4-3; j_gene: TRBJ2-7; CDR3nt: TGCGCCAGCAGTCCCAACAGGGGCTCCTACGAGCAGTACTTC; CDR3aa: CASSPNRGSYEQYF
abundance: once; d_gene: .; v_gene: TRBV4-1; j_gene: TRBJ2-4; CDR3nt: TGCGCCAGCAGCCAGAACAGGTTTCAAACGACTTCCAAAAACATTCAGTACTTC; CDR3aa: CASSQNRFQTTSKNIQYF
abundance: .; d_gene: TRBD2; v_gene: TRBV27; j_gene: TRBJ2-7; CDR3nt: TGTGCCAGCAGACAGCGGGGCCACTCCTACGAGCAGTACTTC; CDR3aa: CASRQRGHSYEQYF
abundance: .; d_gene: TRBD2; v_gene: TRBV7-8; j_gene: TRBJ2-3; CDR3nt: TGTGCCAGCAGCTTCGGGACTAGCGGGGGAGGAGATACGCAGTATTTT; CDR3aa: CASSFGTSGGGDTQYF
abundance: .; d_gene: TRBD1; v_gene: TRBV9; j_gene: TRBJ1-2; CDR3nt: TGTGCCAGCAGCGGCTCGACAGGGGGCGTCCATGGCTACACCTTC; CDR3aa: CASSGSTGGVHGYTF
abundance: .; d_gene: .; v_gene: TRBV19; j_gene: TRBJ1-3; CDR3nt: TGTGCCGCCGGAGGGGGGCTCGACACCATATATTTT; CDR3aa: CAAGGGLDTIYF
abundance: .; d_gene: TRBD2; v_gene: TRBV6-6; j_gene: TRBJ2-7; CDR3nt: TGTGCCAGCAGTTACTCGAATAGCGGGAGAGTATACGAGCAGTACTTC; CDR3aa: CASSYSNSGRVYEQYF
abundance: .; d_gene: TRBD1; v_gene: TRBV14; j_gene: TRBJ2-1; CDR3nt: TGTGCCAGCAGCCTCCCCGGAAGGGACAGGAGAAATGAGCAGTTCTTC; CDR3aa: CASSLPGRDRRNEQFF
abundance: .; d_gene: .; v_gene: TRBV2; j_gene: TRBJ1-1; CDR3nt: TGTGCCAGCAGCTGGGGGCCAGCGAACACTGAAGCTTTCTTT; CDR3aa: CASSWGPANTEAFF
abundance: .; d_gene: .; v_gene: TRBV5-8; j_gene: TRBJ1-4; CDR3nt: TGTGCCAGCAGCTTGGGGGCCAGACGAGGGGAAAAACTGTTTTTT; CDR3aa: CASSLGARRGEKLFF
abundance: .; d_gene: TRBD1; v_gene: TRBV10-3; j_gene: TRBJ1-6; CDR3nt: TGTGCCATCAGTGAGTCGAGGGCAGGGGGCGGTTCGAATTCACCCCTCCACTTT; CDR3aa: CAISESRAGGGSNSPLHF
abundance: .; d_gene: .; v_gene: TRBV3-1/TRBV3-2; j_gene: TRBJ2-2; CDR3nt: TGTGCCAGCACCCCCAGGGGAGGAACCGGGGAGCTGTTTTTT; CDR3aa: CASTPRGGTGELFF
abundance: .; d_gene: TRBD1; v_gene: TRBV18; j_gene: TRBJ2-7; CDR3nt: TGTGCCAGCTCCCTTGGACAGGATGGGGAGCAGTACTTC; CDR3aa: CASSLGQDGEQYF
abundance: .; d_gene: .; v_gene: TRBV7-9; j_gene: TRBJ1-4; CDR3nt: TGTGCCAGCAGCCTTGGTCGGGGGGCGGCTAATGAAAAACTGTTTTTT; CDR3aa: CASSLGRGAANEKLFF
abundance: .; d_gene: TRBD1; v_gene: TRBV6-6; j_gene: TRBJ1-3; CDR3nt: TGTGCCAGCAATCCAGGGGGAACTGGAAACACCATATATTTT; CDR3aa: CASNPGGTGNTIYF
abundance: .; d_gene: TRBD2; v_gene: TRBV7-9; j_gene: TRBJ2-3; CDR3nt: TGTGCCAGCAGCCCAGTGGCTGCGGGAGAGGCGCAGTATTTT; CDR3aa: CASSPVAAGEAQYF
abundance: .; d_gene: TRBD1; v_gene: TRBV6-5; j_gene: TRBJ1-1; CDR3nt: TGTGCCAGCAGGCTGGGACAGGGAGGATCTGAAGCTTTCTTT; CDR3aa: CASRLGQGGSEAFF
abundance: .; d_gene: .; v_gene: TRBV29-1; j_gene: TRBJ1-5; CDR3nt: TGCAGCGTTGTTAAGGGAGCCCGAAGTGCCCAGCCCCAGCATTTT; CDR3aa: CSVVKGARSAQPQHF
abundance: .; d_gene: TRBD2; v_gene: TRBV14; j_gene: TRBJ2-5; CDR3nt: TGTGCCAGCAGCCAAGGAAGCGGGGGGTACCAAGAGACCCAGTACTTC; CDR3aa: CASSQGSGGYQETQYF
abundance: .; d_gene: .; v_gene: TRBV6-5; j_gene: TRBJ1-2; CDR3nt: TGTGCCAGCGGAATATGGGACACCTCTAACTATGGCTACACCTTC; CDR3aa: CASGIWDTSNYGYTF
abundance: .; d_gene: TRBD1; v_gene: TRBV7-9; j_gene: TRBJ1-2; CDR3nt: TGTGCCAGCAGCTTGGCCGGGACAGTGATCCCCCCCGGCTACACCTTC; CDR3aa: CASSLAGTVIPPGYTF
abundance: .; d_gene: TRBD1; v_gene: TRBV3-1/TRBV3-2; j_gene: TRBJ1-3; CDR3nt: TGTGCCAGCAGCCAAAGGACAGGGCCTGGAAACACCATATATTTT; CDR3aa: CASSQRTGPGNTIYF
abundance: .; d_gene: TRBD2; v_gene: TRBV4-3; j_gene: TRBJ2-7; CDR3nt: TGCGCCAGCAGCCAAGAGTTAGCGGGAGACTCCTACGAGCAGTACTTC; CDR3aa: CASSQELAGDSYEQYF
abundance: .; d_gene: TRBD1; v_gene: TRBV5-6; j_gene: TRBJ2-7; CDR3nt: TGTGCCAGCAGCTATTTGGGACAGGGGGTCGAGTACGAGCAGTACTTC; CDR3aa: CASSYLGQGVEYEQYF
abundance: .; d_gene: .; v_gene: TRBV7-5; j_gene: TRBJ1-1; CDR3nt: TGTGCCAGAAGTTACAGGTGGACTGAAGCTTTCTTT; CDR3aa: CARSYRWTEAFF
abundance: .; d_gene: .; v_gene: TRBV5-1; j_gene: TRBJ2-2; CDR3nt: TGCGCCAGCAGCTTGGGGGGATTGGACACCGGGGAGCTGTTTTTT; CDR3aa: CASSLGGLDTGELFF
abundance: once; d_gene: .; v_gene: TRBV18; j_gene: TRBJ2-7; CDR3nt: TGTGCCAGCTCACCAGGGACGGCCTACGAGCAGTACTTC; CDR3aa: CASSPGTAYEQYF
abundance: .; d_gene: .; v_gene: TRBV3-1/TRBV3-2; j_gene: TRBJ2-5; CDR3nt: TGTGCCAGCAGCCTTGCGAGAGAGACCCAGTACTTC; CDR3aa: CASSLARETQYF
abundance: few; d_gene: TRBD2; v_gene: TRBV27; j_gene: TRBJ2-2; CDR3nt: TGTGCCAGCAAACTAGCGTGGGGAACCACCGGGGAGCTGTTTTTT; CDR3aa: CASKLAWGTTGELFF
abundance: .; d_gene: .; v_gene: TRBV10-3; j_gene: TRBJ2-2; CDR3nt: TGTGCCATCAAAAGCGGGCCTGAAACCGGGGAGCTGTTTTTT; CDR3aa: CAIKSGPETGELFF
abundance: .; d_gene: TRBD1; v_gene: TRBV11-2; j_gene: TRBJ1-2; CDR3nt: TGTGCCAGCAGCTTAGCCGCACAGGGGATTCAGTATGGCTACACCTTC; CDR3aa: CASSLAAQGIQYGYTF
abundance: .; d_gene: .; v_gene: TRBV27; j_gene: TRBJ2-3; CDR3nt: TGTGCCAGCAGAGGGGGGGCTACGCAGTATTTT; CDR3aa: CASRGGATQYF
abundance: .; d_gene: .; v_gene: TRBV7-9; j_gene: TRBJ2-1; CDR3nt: TGTGCCAGCAGCTTGATCCCGCGGGGGACAACTAATGAGCAGTTCTTC; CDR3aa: CASSLIPRGTTNEQFF
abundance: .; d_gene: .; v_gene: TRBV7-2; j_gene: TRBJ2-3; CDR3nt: TGTGCCAGCAGCCGTACGACTAGTAAGACAGATACGCAGTATTTT; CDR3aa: CASSRTTSKTDTQYF
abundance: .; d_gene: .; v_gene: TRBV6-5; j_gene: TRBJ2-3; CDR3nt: TGTGCCAGCAGCCAACTAGCTAGCACAGATACGCAGTATTTT; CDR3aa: CASSQLASTDTQYF
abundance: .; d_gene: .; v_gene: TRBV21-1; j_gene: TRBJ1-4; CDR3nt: TGTGCCAGCAGCAAAGCTATGAGCTGCCAAAAACTGTTTTTT; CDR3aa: CASSKAMSCQKLFF
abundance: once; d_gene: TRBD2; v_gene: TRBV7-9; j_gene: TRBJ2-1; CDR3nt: TGTGCCAGCACGGGACTAGCGCTCTACAATGAGCAGTTCTTC; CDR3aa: CASTGLALYNEQFF